The TCR beta chain described here comes from a study of OX40 agonist ivuxolimab in advanced cancers. Study details: Patients got intravenous ivuxolimab at 0.01 to 10 mg/kg every 2 weeks. Partial responses were recorded for three patients, including one with hepatocellular carcinoma and two with cutaneous melanoma.

This table comes from immunoSEQ multiplex PCR, and its TCRdb copy is limited to in-frame clones, with some not included. The repertoire holds 55,000 to 80,000 clones, with over 75% as singletons. Patients who had autoimmune disease history or got systemic immunosuppression were left out. V was shortened by 1 base and J by 8 bases, with 6 bases between the two germline ends. CDR1 is SGHTA and CDR2 is FQGNSA in the germline V gene. The CDR3 length is 13 residues. The starting material was CD4+ or CD8+ T cells sorted from blood, obtained in a trial of the OX40 agonist ivuxolimab. This TCR was recovered from an adult with an advanced solid tumor such as melanoma, head and neck, liver or kidney cancer. This chain connects TRBV7-2 to TRBJ1-6; D is undetermined. The CDR3 coding sequence is TGTGCCAGCAGCTTAGTTATCCATTCACCCCTCCACTTT. Translation: CASSLVIHSPLHF.